This is a list of T cell receptor beta chains from one sample in a study of T cell responses to AZD1222 COVID-19 vaccine. Repertoires were generated with immunoSEQ multiplex PCR, while TCRdb's copy carries only in-frame clones and drops some. The sample lists more than 85,000 clones; roughly 88% were seen once. Sequences were derived from peripheral blood, sampled on day 0 of MenACWY control vaccination. These receptors all stem from an adult in good health. Each CDR3 is given with its conserved first and last residue. The order of the fields is D gene, V gene, J gene, clone size, CDR3 DNA, CDR3 protein. A D gene is named only where the DNA matches it firmly. Part of the rows lack a size; the others show once, few, many or a class for expanded clones.

>-|TRBV30|TRBJ1-4|-
TGTGCCTGGAGTCTATGGAGGGGGAATGAAAAACTGTTTTTT
CAWSLWRGNEKLFF
>TRBD1|TRBV7-2|TRBJ2-7|few
TGTGCCAGCAGCTTTAACAGGGGCGAGCAGTACTTC
CASSFNRGEQYF
>-|TRBV6-5|TRBJ2-3|-
TGTGCCAGCCTAGGGGGAGAGGCAGATACGCAGTATTTT
CASLGGEADTQYF
>TRBD1|TRBV4-1|TRBJ1-1|-
TGCGCCAGCAGCCAAGATCCGGGACAGGGATCGGAGACTGAAGCTTTCTTT
CASSQDPGQGSETEAFF
>-|TRBV5-5|TRBJ2-7|few
TGTGCCAGCAGCTTCCGGGTCGAAACTAGCTCCTACGAGCAGTACTTC
CASSFRVETSSYEQYF
>-|TRBV5-6|TRBJ1-3|-
TGTGCCAGCAGCTTGGGATACACCATATATTTT
CASSLGYTIYF
>-|TRBV6-5|TRBJ1-4|once
TGTGCCATATCAGGGTGGACTAATGAAAAACTGTTTTTT
CAISGWTNEKLFF
>-|TRBV7-2|TRBJ2-3|-
TGTGCCAGCAGCTTAGCGGCCCACACCACAGATACGCAGTATTTT
CASSLAAHTTDTQYF
>-|TRBV5-4|TRBJ2-1|-
TGTGCCAGCAGCTGGAGGAATGAGCAGTTCTTC
CASSWRNEQFF
>-|TRBV28|TRBJ1-2|-
TGTGCCAGCAGTTTTGGGGGTACGGGCTATGGCTACACCTTC
CASSFGGTGYGYTF
>-|TRBV7-6|TRBJ1-5|once
TGTGCCAGCAGTTCCGGGGGGAATCAGCCCCAGCATTTT
CASSSGGNQPQHF
>TRBD1|TRBV7-9|TRBJ1-1|-
TGTGCCAGCAGCTGGGGAGCAGGGGGCCCCTGGAACACTGAAGCTTTCTTT
CASSWGAGGPWNTEAFF
>TRBD1|TRBV6-2/TRBV6-3|TRBJ1-1|few
TGTGCCAGCAGCGAACAGGGGGCCACTGAAGCTTTCTTT
CASSEQGATEAFF
>-|TRBV6-9|TRBJ2-2|-
TGTGCCAGCAGTTATTCGGCCGGGGAGCTGTTTTTT
CASSYSAGELFF
>-|TRBV12-3/TRBV12-4|TRBJ2-7|-
TGTGCCAGCCGACTCCTTGAGGAGCAGTACTTC
CASRLLEEQYF
>-|TRBV7-9|TRBJ1-1|-
TGTGCCAGCAGCACCATGGACACTGAAGCTTTCTTT
CASSTMDTEAFF
>TRBD1|TRBV27|TRBJ1-1|-
TGTGCCAGCAGACTTAATCAGGGGGGCCAGAACACTGAAGCTTTCTTT
CASRLNQGGQNTEAFF
>-|TRBV4-1|TRBJ1-2|-
TGCGCCAGCAGCCAAGGCCAGGGGATGAGGACCTTC
CASSQGQGMRTF
>-|TRBV27|TRBJ1-4|-
TGTGCCAGCAGTTTATTACAGGGTGGAGAAAAACTGTTTTTT
CASSLLQGGEKLFF
>-|TRBV2|TRBJ2-1|-
TGTGCCAGCAGTGACCACGTAGGAGGATACAATGAGCAGTTCTTC
CASSDHVGGYNEQFF
>-|TRBV19|TRBJ2-3|-
TGTGCCAGTAGTCTAGGAGAGGTCGGAGATACGCAGTATTTT
CASSLGEVGDTQYF
>TRBD1|TRBV4-3|TRBJ1-4|-
TGCGCCAGCAGCCAAGATCCCGGGACAGGCCTGGGGAAACTGTTTTTT
CASSQDPGTGLGKLFF
>-|TRBV5-4|TRBJ2-7|-
TGTGCCAGCAGCTTGTTTAGCGGTACCTACGAGCAGTACTTC
CASSLFSGTYEQYF
>-|TRBV19|TRBJ1-5|-
TGTGCCAGTAGTCCCCGGGGTCAGCCCCAGCATTTT
CASSPRGQPQHF
>TRBD2|TRBV5-1|TRBJ2-2|-
TGCGCCAGCAGACCGGGACTAGCGGATCCTATGAACACCGGGGAGCTGTTTTTT
CASRPGLADPMNTGELFF
>-|TRBV28|TRBJ1-1|-
TGTGCCAGCAGTTTAGTACGCGAAGCTTTCTTT
CASSLVREAFF
>-|TRBV7-3|TRBJ2-7|-
TGTGCCAGCAGCTTCGCTTGGGGCAACGAGCAGTACTTC
CASSFAWGNEQYF
>TRBD1|TRBV6-5|TRBJ1-5|-
TGTGCCAGCAGGACAGGGGCTGATCAGCCCCAGCATTTT
CASRTGADQPQHF